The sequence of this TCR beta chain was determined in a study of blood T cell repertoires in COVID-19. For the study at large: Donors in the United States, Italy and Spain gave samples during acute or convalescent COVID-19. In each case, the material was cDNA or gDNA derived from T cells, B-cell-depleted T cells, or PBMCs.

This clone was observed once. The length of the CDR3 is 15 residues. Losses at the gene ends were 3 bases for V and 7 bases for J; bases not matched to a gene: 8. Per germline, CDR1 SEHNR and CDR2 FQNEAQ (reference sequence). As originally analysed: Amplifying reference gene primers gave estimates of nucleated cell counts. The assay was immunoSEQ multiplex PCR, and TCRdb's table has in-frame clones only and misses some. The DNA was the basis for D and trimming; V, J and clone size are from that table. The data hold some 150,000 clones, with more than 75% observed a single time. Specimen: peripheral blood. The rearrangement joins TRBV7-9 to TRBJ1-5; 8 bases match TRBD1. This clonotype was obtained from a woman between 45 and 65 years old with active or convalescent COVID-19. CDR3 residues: CASSLDRVAIQPQHF. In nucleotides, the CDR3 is TGTGCCAGCAGCTTGGACAGGGTAGCTATACAGCCCCAGCATTTT.